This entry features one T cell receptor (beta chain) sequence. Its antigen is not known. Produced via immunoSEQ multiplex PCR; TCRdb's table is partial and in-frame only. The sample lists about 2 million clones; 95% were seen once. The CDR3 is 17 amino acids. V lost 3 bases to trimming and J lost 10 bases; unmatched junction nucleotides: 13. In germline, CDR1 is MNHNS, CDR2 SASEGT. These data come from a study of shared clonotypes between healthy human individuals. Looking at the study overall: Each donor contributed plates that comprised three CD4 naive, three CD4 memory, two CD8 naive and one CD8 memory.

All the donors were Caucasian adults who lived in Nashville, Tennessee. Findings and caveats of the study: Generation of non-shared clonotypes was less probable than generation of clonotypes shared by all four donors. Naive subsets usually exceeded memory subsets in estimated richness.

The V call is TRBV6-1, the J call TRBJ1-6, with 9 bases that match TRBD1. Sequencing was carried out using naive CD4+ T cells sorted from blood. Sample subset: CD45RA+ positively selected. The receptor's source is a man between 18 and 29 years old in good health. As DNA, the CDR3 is TGTGCCAGCAGTGATCGTGTTCTGAGACAGGGGGGCTCACCCCTCCACTTT. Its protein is CASSDRVLRQGGSPLHF.